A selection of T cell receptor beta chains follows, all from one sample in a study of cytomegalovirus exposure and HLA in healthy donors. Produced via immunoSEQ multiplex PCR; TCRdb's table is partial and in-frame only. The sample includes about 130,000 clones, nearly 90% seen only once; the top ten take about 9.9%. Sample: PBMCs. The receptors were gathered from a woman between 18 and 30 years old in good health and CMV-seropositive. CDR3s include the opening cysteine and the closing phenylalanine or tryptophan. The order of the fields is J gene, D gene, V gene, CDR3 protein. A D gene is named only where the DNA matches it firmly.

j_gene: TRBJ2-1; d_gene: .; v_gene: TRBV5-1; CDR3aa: CASSLVLGPSYNEQFF
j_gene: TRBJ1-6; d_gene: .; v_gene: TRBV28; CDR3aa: CASSFLGAENSPLHF
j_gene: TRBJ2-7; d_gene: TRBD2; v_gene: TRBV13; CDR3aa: CASSWGTSVHEQYF
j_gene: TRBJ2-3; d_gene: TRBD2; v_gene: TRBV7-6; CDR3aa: CASIRPGLAHRTQYF
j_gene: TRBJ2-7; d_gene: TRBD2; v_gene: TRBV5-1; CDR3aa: CASSLREGLAYEQYF
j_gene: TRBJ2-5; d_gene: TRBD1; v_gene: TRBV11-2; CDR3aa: CASSSGQKFQETQYF
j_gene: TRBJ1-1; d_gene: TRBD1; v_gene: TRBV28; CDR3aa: CASSVIQGYNTEAFF
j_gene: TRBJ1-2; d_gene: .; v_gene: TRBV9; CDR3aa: CASSVEVVGGPYGYTF
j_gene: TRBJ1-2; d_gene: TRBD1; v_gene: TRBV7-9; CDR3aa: CASSRTGTGHGYTF
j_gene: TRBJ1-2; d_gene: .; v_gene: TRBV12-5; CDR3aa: CASGDLQGRDYGYTF
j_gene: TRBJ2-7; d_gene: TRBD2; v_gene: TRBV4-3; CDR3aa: CASSQAAGGPYEQYF
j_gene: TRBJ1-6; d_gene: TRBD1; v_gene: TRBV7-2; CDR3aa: CASSSDRAGYSPLHF
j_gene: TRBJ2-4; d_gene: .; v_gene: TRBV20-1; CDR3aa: CSATTEGIQYF
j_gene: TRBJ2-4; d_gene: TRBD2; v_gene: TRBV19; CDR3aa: CASSRVLAVAKNIQYF
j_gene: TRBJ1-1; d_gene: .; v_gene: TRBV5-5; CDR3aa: CASSPEVGTEAFF
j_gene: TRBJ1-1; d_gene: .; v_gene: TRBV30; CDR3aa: CAWRSLRNTEAFF
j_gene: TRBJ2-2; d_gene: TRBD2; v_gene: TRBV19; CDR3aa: CASSPRLAGGIGELFF
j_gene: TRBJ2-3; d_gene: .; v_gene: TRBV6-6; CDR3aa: CASSDRRPGTDTQYF
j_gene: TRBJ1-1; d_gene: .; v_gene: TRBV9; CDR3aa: CASSPRQALYLNTEAFF
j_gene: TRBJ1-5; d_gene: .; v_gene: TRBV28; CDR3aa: CASSLVREQPQHF
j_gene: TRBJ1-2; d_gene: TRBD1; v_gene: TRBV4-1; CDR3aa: CASSQNGQGYGYTF
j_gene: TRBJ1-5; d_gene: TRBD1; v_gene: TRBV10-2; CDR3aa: CASRAGDRAAYQPQHF
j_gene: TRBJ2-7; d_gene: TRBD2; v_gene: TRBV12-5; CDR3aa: CASGLVAGGFNEQYF
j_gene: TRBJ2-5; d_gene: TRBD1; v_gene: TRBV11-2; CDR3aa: CASSLMTGGEETQYF
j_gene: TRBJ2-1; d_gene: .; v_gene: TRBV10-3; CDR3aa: CAISILASSSYNEQFF
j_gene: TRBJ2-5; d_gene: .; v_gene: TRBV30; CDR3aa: CAWSGDSATGETQYF
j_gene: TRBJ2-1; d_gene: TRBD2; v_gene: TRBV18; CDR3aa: CASSPLAGYNEQFF
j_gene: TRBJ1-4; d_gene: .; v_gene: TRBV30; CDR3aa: CAWSRYSTNEKLFF
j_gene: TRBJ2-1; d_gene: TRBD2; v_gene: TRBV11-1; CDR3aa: CASSSRLAGGPSYNEQFF
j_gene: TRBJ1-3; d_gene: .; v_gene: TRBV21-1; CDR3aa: CASSKVSRLGPGGRGNTIYF
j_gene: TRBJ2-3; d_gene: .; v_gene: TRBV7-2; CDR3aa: CASSLAGGYTDTQYF
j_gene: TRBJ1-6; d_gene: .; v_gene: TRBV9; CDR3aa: CASSIRGDSPLHF
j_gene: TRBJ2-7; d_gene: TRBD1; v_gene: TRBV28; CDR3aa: CASSSGQRRNEQYF
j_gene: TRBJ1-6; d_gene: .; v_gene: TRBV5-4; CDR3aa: CASSTDSGGGSPLHF
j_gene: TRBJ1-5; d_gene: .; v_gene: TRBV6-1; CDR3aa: CATTTGWRNQPQHF
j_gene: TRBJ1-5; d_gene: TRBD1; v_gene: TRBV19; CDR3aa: CASSQTGANQPQHF
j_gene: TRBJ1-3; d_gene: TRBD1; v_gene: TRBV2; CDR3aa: CASSGGTGPENTIYF
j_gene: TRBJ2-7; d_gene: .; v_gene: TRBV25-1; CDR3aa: CASSEFAAGTEEQYF
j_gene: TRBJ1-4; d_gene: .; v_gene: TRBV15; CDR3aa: CATSRGALEEKLFF
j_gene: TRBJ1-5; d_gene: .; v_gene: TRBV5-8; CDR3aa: CASRDRGTNQPQHF
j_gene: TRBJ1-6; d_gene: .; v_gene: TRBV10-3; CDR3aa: CAISESVGGSYNSPLHF